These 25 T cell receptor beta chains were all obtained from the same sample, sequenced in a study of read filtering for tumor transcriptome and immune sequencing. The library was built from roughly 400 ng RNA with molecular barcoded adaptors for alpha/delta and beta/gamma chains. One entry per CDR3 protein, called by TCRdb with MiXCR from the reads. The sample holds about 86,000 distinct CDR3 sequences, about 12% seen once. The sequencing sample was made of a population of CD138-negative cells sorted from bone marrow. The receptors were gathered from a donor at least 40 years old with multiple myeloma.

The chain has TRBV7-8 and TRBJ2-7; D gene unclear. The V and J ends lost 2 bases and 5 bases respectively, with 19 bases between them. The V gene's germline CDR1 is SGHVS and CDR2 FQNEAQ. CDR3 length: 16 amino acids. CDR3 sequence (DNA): TGTGCCAGCAGCTTATATGCCTCAACAGCGACCAACGAGCAGTACTTC. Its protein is CASSLYASTATNEQYF.

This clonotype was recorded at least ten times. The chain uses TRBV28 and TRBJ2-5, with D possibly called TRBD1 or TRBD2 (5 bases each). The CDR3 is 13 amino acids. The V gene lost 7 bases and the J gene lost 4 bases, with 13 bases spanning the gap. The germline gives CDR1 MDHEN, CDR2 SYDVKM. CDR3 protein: CASTTVGVETQYF. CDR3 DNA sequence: TGTGCCAGCACCACGGTGGGGGTAGAGACCCAGTACTTC.

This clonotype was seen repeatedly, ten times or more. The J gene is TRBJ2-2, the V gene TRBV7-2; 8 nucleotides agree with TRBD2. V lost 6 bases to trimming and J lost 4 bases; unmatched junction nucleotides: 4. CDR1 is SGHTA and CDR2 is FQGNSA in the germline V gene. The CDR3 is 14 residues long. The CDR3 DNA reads TGTGCCAGCAGTCGGACTAGCATCACCGGGGAGCTGTTTTTT. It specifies CASSRTSITGELFF.

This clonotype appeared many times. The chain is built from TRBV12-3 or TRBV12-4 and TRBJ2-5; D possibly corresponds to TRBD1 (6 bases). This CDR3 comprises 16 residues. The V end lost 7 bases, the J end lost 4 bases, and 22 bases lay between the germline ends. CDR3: CASNKPTGLKGETQYF. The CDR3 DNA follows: TGTGCCAGCAACAAGCCGACAGGTTTAAAGGGAGAGACCCAGTACTTC.

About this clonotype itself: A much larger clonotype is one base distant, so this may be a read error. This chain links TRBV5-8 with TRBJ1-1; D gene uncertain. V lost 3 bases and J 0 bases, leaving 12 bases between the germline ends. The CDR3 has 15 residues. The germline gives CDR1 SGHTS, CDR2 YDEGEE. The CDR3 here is CASSCSGIMNTEAFF. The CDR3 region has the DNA TGTGCCAGCAGCTGCTCCGGGATCATGAACACTGAAGCTTTCTTT.

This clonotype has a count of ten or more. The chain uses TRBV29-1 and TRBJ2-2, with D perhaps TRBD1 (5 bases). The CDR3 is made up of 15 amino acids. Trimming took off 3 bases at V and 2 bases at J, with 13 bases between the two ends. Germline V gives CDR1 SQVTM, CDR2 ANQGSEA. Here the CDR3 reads CSVDIGADNTGELFF. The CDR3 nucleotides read TGCAGCGTTGATATAGGGGCAGACAACACCGGGGAGCTGTTTTTT.

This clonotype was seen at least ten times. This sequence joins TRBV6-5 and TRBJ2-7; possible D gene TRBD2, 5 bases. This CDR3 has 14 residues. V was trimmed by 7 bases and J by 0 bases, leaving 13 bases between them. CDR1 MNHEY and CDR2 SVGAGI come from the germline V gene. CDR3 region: CASIAPGSSYEQYF. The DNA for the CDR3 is TGTGCCAGCATCGCCCCGGGGTCCTCCTACGAGCAGTACTTC.

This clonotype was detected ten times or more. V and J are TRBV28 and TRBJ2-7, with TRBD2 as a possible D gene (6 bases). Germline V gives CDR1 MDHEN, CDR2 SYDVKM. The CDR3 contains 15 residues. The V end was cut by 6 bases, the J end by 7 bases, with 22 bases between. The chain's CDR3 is CASSVGGGLAGEQYF. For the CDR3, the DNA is TGTGCCAGCAGCGTCGGGGGAGGACTCGCGGGGGAGCAGTACTTC. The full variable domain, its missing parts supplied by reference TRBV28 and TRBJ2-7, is DVKVTQSSRYLVKRTGEKVFLECVQDMDHENMFWYRQDPGLGLRLIYFSYDVKMKEKGDIPEGYSVSREKKERFSLILESASTNQTSMYLCASSVGGGLAGEQYFGPGTRLTVT.

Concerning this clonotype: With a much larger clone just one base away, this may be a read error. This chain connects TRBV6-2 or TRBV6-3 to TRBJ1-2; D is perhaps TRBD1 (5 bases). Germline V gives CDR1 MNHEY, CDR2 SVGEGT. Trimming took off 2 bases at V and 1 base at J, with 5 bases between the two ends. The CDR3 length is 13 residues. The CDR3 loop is CASSYGHNYGYTF. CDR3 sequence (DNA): TGTGCCAGCAGTTACGGACATAACTATGGCTACACCTTC.

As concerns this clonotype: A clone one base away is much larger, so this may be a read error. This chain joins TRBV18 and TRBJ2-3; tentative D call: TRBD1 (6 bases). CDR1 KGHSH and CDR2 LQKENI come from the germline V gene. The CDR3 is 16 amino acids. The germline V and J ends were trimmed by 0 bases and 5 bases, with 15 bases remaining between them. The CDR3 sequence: CASSPPLTGSIDTQYF. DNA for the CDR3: TGTGCCAGCTCACCACCCTTGACAGGTTCAATAGATACGCAGTATTTT.

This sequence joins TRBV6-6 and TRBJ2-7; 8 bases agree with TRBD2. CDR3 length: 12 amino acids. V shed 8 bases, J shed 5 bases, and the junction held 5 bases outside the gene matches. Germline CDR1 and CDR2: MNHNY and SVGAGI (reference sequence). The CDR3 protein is CASGTSINEQYF. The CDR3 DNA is TGTGCCAGCGGGACTAGTATCAACGAGCAGTACTTC.

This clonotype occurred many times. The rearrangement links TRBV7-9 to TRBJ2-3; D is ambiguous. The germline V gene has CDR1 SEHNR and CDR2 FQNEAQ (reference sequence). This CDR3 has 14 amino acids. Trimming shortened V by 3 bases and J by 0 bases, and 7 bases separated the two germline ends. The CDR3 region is CASSLEQSTDTQYF. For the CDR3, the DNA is TGTGCCAGCAGCTTGGAACAGAGCACAGATACGCAGTATTTT.

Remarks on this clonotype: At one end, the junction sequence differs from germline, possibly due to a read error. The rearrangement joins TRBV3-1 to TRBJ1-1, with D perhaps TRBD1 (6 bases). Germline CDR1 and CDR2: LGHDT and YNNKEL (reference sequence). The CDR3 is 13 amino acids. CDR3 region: CASSRRGPTAAFF. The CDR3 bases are TGTGCCAGCAGCCGCAGGGGTCCCACTGCAGCTTTCTTT.

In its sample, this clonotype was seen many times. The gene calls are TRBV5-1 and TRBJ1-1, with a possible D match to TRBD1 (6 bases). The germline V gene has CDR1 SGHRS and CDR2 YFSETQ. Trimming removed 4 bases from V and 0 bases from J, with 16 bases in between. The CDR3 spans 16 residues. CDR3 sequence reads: CASSPTQGGVNTEAFF. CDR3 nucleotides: TGCGCCAGCAGCCCTACACAGGGTGGTGTGAACACTGAAGCTTTCTTT.

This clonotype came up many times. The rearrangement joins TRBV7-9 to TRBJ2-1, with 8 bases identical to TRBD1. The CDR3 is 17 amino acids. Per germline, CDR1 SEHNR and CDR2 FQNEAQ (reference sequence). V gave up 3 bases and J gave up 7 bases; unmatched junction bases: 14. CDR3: CASSFPIGSTGGNEQFF. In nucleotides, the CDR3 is TGTGCCAGCAGCTTTCCGATAGGAAGCACAGGGGGAAATGAGCAGTTCTTC.

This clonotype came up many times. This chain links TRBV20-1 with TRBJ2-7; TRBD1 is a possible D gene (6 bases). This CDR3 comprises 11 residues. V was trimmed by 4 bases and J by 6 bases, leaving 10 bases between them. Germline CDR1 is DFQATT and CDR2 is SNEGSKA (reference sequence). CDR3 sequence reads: CSAIRGSEQYF. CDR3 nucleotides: TGCAGTGCTATTAGGGGGTCCGAGCAGTACTTC.

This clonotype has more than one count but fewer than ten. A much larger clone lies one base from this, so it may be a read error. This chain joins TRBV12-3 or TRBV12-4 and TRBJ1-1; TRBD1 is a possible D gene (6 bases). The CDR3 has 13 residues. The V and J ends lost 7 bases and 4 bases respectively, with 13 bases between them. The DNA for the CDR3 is TGTGCCAGCATCCAACAGGGAGGCACTGAAGCTTTCTTT. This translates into CASIQQGGTEAFF.

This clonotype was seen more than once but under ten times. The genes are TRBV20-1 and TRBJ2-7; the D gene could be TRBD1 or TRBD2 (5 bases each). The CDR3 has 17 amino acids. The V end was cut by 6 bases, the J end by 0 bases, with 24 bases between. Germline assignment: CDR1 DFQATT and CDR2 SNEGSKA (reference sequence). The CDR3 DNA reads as TGCAGTGCCCGCTCCCGCCTAGGGACGCCGAGCTCCTACGAGCAGTACTTC. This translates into CSARSRLGTPSSYEQYF.

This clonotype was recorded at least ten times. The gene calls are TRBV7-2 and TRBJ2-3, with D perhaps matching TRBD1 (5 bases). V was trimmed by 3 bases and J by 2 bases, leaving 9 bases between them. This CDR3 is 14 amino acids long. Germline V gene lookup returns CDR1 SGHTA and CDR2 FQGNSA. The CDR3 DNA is TGTGCCAGCAGCTTGAGACAGCCCACAGATACGCAGTATTTT. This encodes CASSLRQPTDTQYF.

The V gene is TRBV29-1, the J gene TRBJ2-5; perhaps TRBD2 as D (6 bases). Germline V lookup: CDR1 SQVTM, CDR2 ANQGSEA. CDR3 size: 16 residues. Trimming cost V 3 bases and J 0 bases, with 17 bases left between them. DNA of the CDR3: TGCAGCGTTGAGGGTCCCAGCGGAGGGAACCAAGAGACCCAGTACTTC. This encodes CSVEGPSGGNQETQYF.

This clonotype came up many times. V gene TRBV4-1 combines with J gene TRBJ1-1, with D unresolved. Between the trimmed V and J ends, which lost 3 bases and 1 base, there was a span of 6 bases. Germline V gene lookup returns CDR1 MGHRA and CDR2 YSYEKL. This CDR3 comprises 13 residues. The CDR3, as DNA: TGCGCCAGCAGCCATCCCCCGAACACTGAAGCTTTCTTT. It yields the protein CASSHPPNTEAFF.

Here the CDR3 reads CACYKSSGANVLTF. In nucleotides, the CDR3 is TGTGCCTGCTACAAGAGCTCTGGGGCCAACGTCCTGACTTTC. V is TRBV12-3 or TRBV12-4 and J is TRBJ2-6, with D unresolved. The CDR3 spans 14 residues. V lost 11 bases, J lost 0 bases, and 11 bases lay in between.

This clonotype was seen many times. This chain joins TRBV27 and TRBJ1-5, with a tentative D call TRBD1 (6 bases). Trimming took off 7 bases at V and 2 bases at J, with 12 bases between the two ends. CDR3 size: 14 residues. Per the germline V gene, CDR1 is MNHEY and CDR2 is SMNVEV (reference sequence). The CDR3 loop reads CASMRGGGNQPQHF. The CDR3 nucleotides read TGTGCCAGCATGAGGGGGGGCGGCAATCAGCCCCAGCATTTT.

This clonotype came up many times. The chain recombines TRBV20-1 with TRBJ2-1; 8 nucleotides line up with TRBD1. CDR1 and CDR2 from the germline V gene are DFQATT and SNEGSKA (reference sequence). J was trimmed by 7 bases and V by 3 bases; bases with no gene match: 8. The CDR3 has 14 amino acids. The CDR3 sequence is CSASRGQGWNEQFF. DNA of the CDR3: TGCAGTGCTAGTCGTGGACAGGGTTGGAATGAGCAGTTCTTC.

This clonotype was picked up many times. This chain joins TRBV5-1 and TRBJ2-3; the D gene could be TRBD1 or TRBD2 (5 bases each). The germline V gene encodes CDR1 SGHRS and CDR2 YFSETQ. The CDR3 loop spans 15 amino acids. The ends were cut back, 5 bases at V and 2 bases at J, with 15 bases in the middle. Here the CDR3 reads CASRIGRGPTDTQYF. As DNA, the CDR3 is TGCGCCAGCAGAATTGGTCGGGGCCCCACAGATACGCAGTATTTT.